Each of the 23 T cell receptor beta chains below was sequenced from the same sample in a study of patients and donors after allogeneic stem cell transplantation. TCRdb ran MiXCR on the RT-PCR reads and lists one entry per CDR3 protein. The sample includes about a million distinct CDR3 sequences, 18% of them seen just once. Sequencing input: blood, either unsorted or a sorted T cell fraction (not recorded which). These receptors originate from a human donor who was either an allogeneic HSCT recipient or a stem cell or donor lymphocyte infusion donor (not recorded which). It is not recorded whose cells these are; they may come from a transplant donor.

This clonotype has just a few counts. This chain uses TRBV5-1 with TRBJ1-4, with D uncertain. The CDR3 is 15 residues long. Germline V gene sequence: CDR1 SGHRS, CDR2 YFSETQ. V lost 0 bases, J lost 0 bases, and 6 bases lay in between. CDR3 bases: TGCGCCAGCAGCTTGGGGGCAGCAACTAATGAAAAACTGTTTTTT. This encodes CASSLGAATNEKLFF.

The chain couples TRBV12-5 to TRBJ1-2, with D perhaps matching TRBD1 (5 bases). The CDR3 totals 14 residues. From germline, CDR1 is LGHNT and CDR2 FRNRAP. Between the trimmed V and J ends, which lost 1 base and 2 bases, there was a span of 8 bases. CDR3 amino acids: CASGLDQGNYGYTF. As DNA, the CDR3 is TGTGCTAGTGGTTTGGATCAGGGAAACTATGGCTACACCTTC.

This clonotype has a handful of counts. V gene TRBV4-1 combines with J gene TRBJ2-1; 7 bases map to TRBD2. The CDR3 is 18 amino acids. Trimming cost V 0 bases and J 2 bases; bases outside gene matches: 10. Germline V CDR1 and CDR2: MGHRA, YSYEKL. CDR3 sequence: CASSQDLASGTPYNEQFF. The CDR3 DNA follows: TGCGCCAGCAGCCAAGATCTTGCTAGCGGTACGCCCTACAATGAGCAGTTCTTC.

This clonotype was seen once. V and J are TRBV6-1 and TRBJ1-2; the match to TRBD1 covers 8 bases. The germline V gene encodes CDR1 MNHNS and CDR2 SASEGT. V was pared by 1 base and J by 12 bases, with 10 bases of the junction left unmatched. This CDR3 region has 14 residues. The CDR3 DNA reads TGTGCCAGCAGTGAAGAGGTCGGACAGGGTGACAACACCTTC. As protein: CASSEEVGQGDNTF.

This sequence joins TRBV6-1 and TRBJ1-4, with 9 positions matching TRBD1. The CDR3 sequence is 15 residues long. V trimming: 10 bases; J trimming: 0 bases; junction bases outside the gene matches: 6. From germline, CDR1 is MNHNS and CDR2 SASEGT. The CDR3 nucleotides are TGTGCCACGGCACAGGGGGCCACAACTAATGAAAAACTGTTTTTT. It specifies CATAQGATTNEKLFF.

V is TRBV20-1 and J is TRBJ2-3; 10 bases are a match to TRBD2. V shed 8 bases, J shed 5 bases, and the junction held 7 bases outside the gene matches. The germline CDR1 and CDR2 sequences are DFQATT and SNEGSKA (reference sequence). The CDR3 spans 13 residues. CDR3 DNA: TGCAGTCTCAGCGGGAGGGCCGTAGATACGCAGTATTTT. Translation: CSLSGRAVDTQYF.

This clonotype was counted ten times or more. The genes are TRBV12-3 or TRBV12-4 and TRBJ2-3; 7 nucleotides align to TRBD2. The ends lost 5 bases at V and 9 bases at J; junction bases unmatched: 5. This CDR3 has 12 amino acids. In DNA form, the CDR3 reads TGTGCCAGCAGTGGGGGGGTATGGACGCAGTATTTT. It yields the protein CASSGGVWTQYF.

The chain couples TRBV4-1 to TRBJ2-2, with D possibly being TRBD1 (6 bases). The V gene's germline CDR1 is MGHRA and CDR2 YSYEKL. The length of the CDR3 is 14 residues. Trimming stripped 7 bases from V and 5 bases from J, with 14 bases between. CDR3 amino acids: CASKQGPGTGELFF. CDR3 sequence (DNA): TGCGCCAGCAAGCAGGGGCCCGGGACCGGGGAGCTGTTTTTT.

The chain combines TRBV19 with TRBJ2-3, with D perhaps TRBD2 (5 bases). The CDR3 length is 16 residues. V lost 5 bases and J 6 bases, leaving 21 bases between the germline ends. Germline CDR1 reads LNHDA; CDR2 reads SQIVND (reference sequence). The CDR3 loop reads CASSADTSDVSDTQYF. The CDR3 DNA follows: TGTGCCAGTAGTGCCGACACTAGTGATGTGTCCGATACGCAGTATTTT.

This clonotype was seen a few times. The CDR3 here is CASSLGDRVSPLHF. CDR3 sequence (DNA): TGTGCCAGCAGCTTAGGGGACAGGGTTTCACCCCTCCACTTT. The genes are TRBV7-9 and TRBJ1-6, with 9 bases that match TRBD1. J was trimmed by 9 bases and V by 1 base; bases with no gene match: 1. Germline V gene data show CDR1 as SEHNR and CDR2 as FQNEAQ (reference sequence). This CDR3 has 14 residues.

This clonotype was seen a handful of times. The chain recombines TRBV12-3 or TRBV12-4 with TRBJ2-5; 13 nucleotides line up with TRBD2. The CDR3 is 15 amino acids. V was pared by 5 bases and J by 4 bases, with 4 bases of the junction left unmatched. The chain's CDR3 is CASSAGLAGVETQYF. As DNA, the CDR3 is TGTGCCAGCAGTGCCGGACTAGCGGGAGTAGAGACCCAGTACTTC.

This clonotype was observed a few times. This chain connects TRBV11-2 to TRBJ2-5; no clear D gene. Germline V lookup: CDR1 SGHAT, CDR2 FQNNGV. The germline V and J ends were trimmed by 5 bases and 7 bases, with 8 bases remaining between them. CDR3 length equals 11 residues. The CDR3 DNA reads TGTGCCAGCAGCAAGAAGGGGACCCAGTACTTC. Translation: CASSKKGTQYF. Together with reference TRBV11-2 and TRBJ2-5, the CDR3 gives the full variable domain: EAGVAQSPRYKIIEKRQSVAFWCNPISGHATLYWYQQILGQGPKLLIQFQNNGVVDDSQLPKDRFSAERLKGVDSTLKIQPAKLEDSAVYLCASSKKGTQYFGPGTRLLVL.

The sample holds one count of this clonotype. The chain recombines TRBV24-1 with TRBJ2-7; 10 bases fit TRBD2. Per germline, CDR1 KGHDR and CDR2 SFDVKD. V was pared by 9 bases and J by 4 bases, with 8 bases of the junction left unmatched. CDR3 length: 14 amino acids. The CDR3 nucleotides are TGTGCCACCCAAGAGAGTAGCGGGAGGTACGAGCAGTACTTC. Translating it yields CATQESSGRYEQYF.

This clonotype was found many times. The rearrangement uses TRBV20-1 and TRBJ2-1; 7 bases match TRBD2. Germline V gene sequence: CDR1 DFQATT, CDR2 SNEGSKA (reference sequence). Trimming cost V 2 bases and J 3 bases; bases outside gene matches: 1. This CDR3 is built from 13 residues. The DNA of the CDR3 is TGCAGTGCTAGACCTAGCGGCTACAATGAGCAGTTCTTC. Protein: CSARPSGYNEQFF.

The chain employs TRBV24-1 and TRBJ2-5; D is unresolved. This CDR3 spans 16 amino acids. V dropped 9 bases and J dropped 1 base, with 20 bases sitting between them. Per the germline V gene, CDR1 is KGHDR and CDR2 is SFDVKD. The CDR3, as DNA: TGTGCCACCTCTGCGGCGGACCGCCGCTCCCAAGAGACCCAGTACTTC. Translating it yields CATSAADRRSQETQYF.

This clonotype was seen more than once but under ten times. The chain employs TRBV15 and TRBJ2-3; D is perhaps TRBD2 (5 bases). Trimming took 2 bases from V and 6 from J, leaving 9 bases between them. Germline V lookup: CDR1 LNHNV, CDR2 YYDKDF (reference sequence). The CDR3 is made up of 13 amino acids. CDR3 sequence reads: CATSRSRGDTQYF. DNA for the CDR3: TGTGCCACCAGCAGATCCAGAGGGGATACGCAGTATTTT.

This chain connects TRBV5-1 to TRBJ2-3, with a weak D call TRBD1 (5 bases). Trimming removed 0 bases at V and 6 bases at J, with 11 bases between. The CDR3 covers 14 residues. Germline assignment: CDR1 SGHRS and CDR2 YFSETQ. The CDR3 protein is CASSLEAGQDTQYF. The CDR3 DNA reads TGCGCCAGCAGCTTGGAAGCAGGGCAGGATACGCAGTATTTT.

V is TRBV24-1 and J is TRBJ2-7; 8 positions match TRBD2. CDR1 and CDR2 from the germline V gene are KGHDR and SFDVKD. Unmatched junction bases numbered 5, after V lost 5 bases and J lost 6 bases. The CDR3 runs 13 residues. For the CDR3, the DNA is TGTGCCACCAGTGGCCCGGGGGGGGTCGAGCAGTACTTC. Its protein product is CATSGPGGVEQYF.

The V call is TRBV19, the J call TRBJ2-7; 7 bases map to TRBD1. Germline V gives CDR1 LNHDA, CDR2 SQIVND (reference sequence). Germline trimming cut 4 bases from V and 0 bases from J; bases unmatched to any gene: 9. The CDR3 is made up of 16 amino acids. The chain's CDR3 is CASSTNGQASSYEQYF. DNA for the CDR3: TGTGCCAGTAGTACCAATGGACAGGCAAGCTCCTACGAGCAGTACTTC.

This clonotype was recorded a few times. The chain employs TRBV6-2 or TRBV6-3 and TRBJ2-3, with TRBD2 matching over 7 bases. The ends lost 7 bases at V and 9 bases at J; junction bases unmatched: 19. The germline CDR1 and CDR2 sequences are MNHEY and SVGEGT. CDR3 length: 16 amino acids. The CDR3 sequence is CASTQIGTTGTGTQYF. In DNA form, the CDR3 reads TGTGCCAGCACCCAAATTGGGACTACCGGAACAGGAACGCAGTATTTT.

The table lists this clonotype with a few counts. The J gene is TRBJ1-4, the V gene TRBV7-2; TRBD1 is a possible D gene (6 bases). CDR3 length: 15 residues. Germline CDR1 SGHTA, CDR2 FQGNSA. Trimming left V 1 base short and J 7 bases short, with 13 bases between. The CDR3 is CASSLEGGLPEKLFF. In DNA, the CDR3 is TGTGCCAGCAGCTTAGAGGGGGGGCTGCCTGAAAAACTGTTTTTT.

The chain recombines TRBV5-1 with TRBJ2-3; unclear D gene. CDR1 and CDR2 from the germline V gene are SGHRS and YFSETQ. This CDR3 is 14 amino acids long. Trimming pared 4 bases from V and 0 bases from J, leaving 9 bases between. The CDR3 loop is CASSPVSSTDTQYF. CDR3 sequence (DNA): TGCGCCAGCAGCCCCGTGAGCAGCACAGATACGCAGTATTTT.

This clonotype was counted between two and nine times. This chain links TRBV12-3 or TRBV12-4 with TRBJ1-1, with D possibly TRBD1 on 5 matching bases. The CDR3 runs 16 residues. Between the trimmed V and J ends, which lost 3 bases and 0 bases, there was a span of 14 bases. This CDR3 reads CASSFFQGYMNTEAFF. The CDR3 nucleotides are TGTGCCAGCAGTTTTTTTCAGGGATACATGAACACTGAAGCTTTCTTT.